What follows are 31 T cell receptor beta chains derived from one specimen sequenced in a study of blood T cell repertoires in COVID-19. Sequenced by immunoSEQ multiplex PCR; TCRdb stores in-frame clones only, minus some. The sample records about 130,000 clones, more than 75% being singletons. The sequenced sample consisted of peripheral blood. All receptors derive from an older woman with COVID-19, enrolled during active disease.

This rearrangement joins TRBV11-2 to TRBJ2-1, with D possibly matching TRBD2 (7 bases). The length of the CDR3 is 15 residues. V was pared by 1 base and J by 10 bases, with 17 bases between. The germline gives CDR1 SGHAT, CDR2 FQNNGV. CDR3 DNA: TGTGCCAGCAGCTTAGCGGGGGGCCCGTTGGGGGAGCAGTTCTTC. Translating gives CASSLAGGPLGEQFF.

This clone was counted once. This rearrangement joins TRBV24-1 to TRBJ2-3; 10 nucleotides line up with TRBD1. This CDR3 is 18 amino acids long. V lost 5 bases to trimming and J lost 7 bases; unmatched junction nucleotides: 17. The V gene's germline CDR1 is KGHDR and CDR2 SFDVKD. CDR3 nucleotides: TGTGCCACCAGTGCTTCGGACAGGGGGTTTTCCCTACGAAATACGCAGTATTTT. Translation gives CATSASDRGFSLRNTQYF.

The rearrangement uses TRBV6-5 and TRBJ2-3; no definite D call. The V end was cut by 5 bases, the J end by 3 bases, with 12 bases between. CDR3 length: 14 residues. CDR1 and CDR2 from the germline V gene are MNHEY and SVGAGI. The CDR3: CASSNTHGTDTQYF. The CDR3 coding sequence is TGTGCCAGCAGTAACACCCATGGTACAGATACGCAGTATTTT.

The sample holds one count of this clone. This rearrangement joins TRBV5-6 to TRBJ1-2; TRBD1 matches at 9 bases. Per the germline V gene, CDR1 is SGHDT and CDR2 is YYEEEE. Germline trimming cut 0 bases from V and 4 bases from J; bases unmatched to any gene: 1. The CDR3 totals 14 residues. CDR3 amino acids: CASSLGTGVYGYTF. The CDR3 DNA reads as TGTGCCAGCAGCTTGGGGACAGGGGTCTATGGCTACACCTTC.

A note on this clone: Germline is not matched at one junction end, which may reflect a read error. Distinct nucleotide sequences in the sample also encode this CDR3. The chain recombines TRBV7-2 with TRBJ1-4, with no clear D. The CDR3 has 15 residues. Germline values: CDR1 SGHTA, CDR2 FQGNSA. The chain's CDR3 is CASSLARGKGEKLFF. CDR3 nucleotide sequence: TGCGCCAGCAGCTTAGCCCGGGGAAAGGGTGAAAAACTGTTTTTT.

This clone showed up just a few times. The chain links TRBV28 to TRBJ1-6; 9 bases are a match to TRBD1. Germline lookup yields CDR1 MDHEN and CDR2 SYDVKM. The CDR3 is made up of 14 amino acids. J gave up 7 bases and V 3 bases, and 1 base lay outside the gene matches. The CDR3 coding sequence is TGTGCCAGCAGTTTCGGGACAGGGAATTCACCCCTCCACTTT. Protein sequence: CASSFGTGNSPLHF.

CDR3 DNA: TGTGCCAGCAGTTTAGGGAGAGGGAAGGAGGGCTACACCTTC. Protein sequence: CASSLGRGKEGYTF. The chain has TRBV28 and TRBJ1-2, with D unclear. Trimming took 2 bases from V and 8 from J, leaving 15 bases between them. CDR3 size: 14 residues. The germline V gene has CDR1 MDHEN and CDR2 SYDVKM.

The CDR3: CASFLGGLNTEAFF. In nucleotides, the CDR3 is TGTGCCAGCTTCCTGGGGGGTTTAAACACTGAAGCTTTCTTT. The chain recombines TRBV6-5 with TRBJ1-1; maybe TRBD1 (5 bases). Germline V gene sequence: CDR1 MNHEY, CDR2 SVGAGI. The V gene lost 8 bases and the J gene lost 2 bases, with 15 bases spanning the gap. The CDR3 has 14 residues.

CDR3 sequence: CASSETSGTGTYEQYF. The CDR3 bases are TGTGCCAGCAGTGAAACATCCGGGACAGGAACCTACGAGCAGTACTTC. V gene TRBV6-1 combines with J gene TRBJ2-7, with 8 bases aligning to TRBD1. The V segment lost 2 bases and the J segment 2 bases; nucleotides outside the gene matches: 8. The CDR3 covers 16 residues. Germline CDR1 MNHNS, CDR2 SASEGT.

A few counts support this clone. The gene calls are TRBV6-6 and TRBJ2-7; 9 positions agree with TRBD2. The germline gives CDR1 MNHNY, CDR2 SVGAGI (reference sequence). The V segment lost 2 bases and the J segment 4 bases; nucleotides outside the gene matches: 6. This CDR3 spans 15 amino acids. CDR3 amino acids: CASSYVLAGSYEQYF. CDR3 in DNA: TGTGCCAGCAGTTACGTGCTAGCGGGGTCGTACGAGCAGTACTTC.

The V call is TRBV15, the J call TRBJ2-1; D ambiguous. Germline V gene sequence: CDR1 LNHNV, CDR2 YYDKDF (reference sequence). This CDR3 has 14 amino acids. V was shortened by 0 bases and J by 8 bases, with 11 bases between the two germline ends. CDR3 in DNA: TGTGCCACCAGCAGAGATTACTTTTCGGATGAGCAGTTCTTC. Protein product: CATSRDYFSDEQFF.

This chain links TRBV5-1 with TRBJ1-1; TRBD1 aligns across 7 bases. The CDR3 runs 17 residues. Germline CDR1 reads SGHRS; CDR2 reads YFSETQ. V dropped 5 bases and J dropped 0; count of bases not matched to a gene: 13. The CDR3 bases are TGCGCCAGCAGGAAACGGGGGACAGCCTCGATGAACACTGAAGCTTTCTTT. Translated: CASRKRGTASMNTEAFF.

This rearrangement joins TRBV7-3 to TRBJ2-3, with 15 positions matching TRBD2. From germline, CDR1 is SGHTA and CDR2 FQGTGA. V trimming: 5 bases; J trimming: 4 bases; junction bases outside the gene matches: 1. The CDR3 consists of 15 residues. CDR3 loop: CASSRTSGGADTQYF. The CDR3 DNA reads TGTGCCAGCAGCCGGACTAGCGGGGGGGCAGATACGCAGTATTTT.

The CDR3 reads CASARTTGSGNIQYF. The CDR3 DNA reads TGTGCCAGCGCAAGGACGACAGGAAGCGGAAACATTCAGTACTTC. This chain uses TRBV6-6 with TRBJ2-4, with D maybe TRBD1 (6 bases). The CDR3 is made up of 15 amino acids. In germline, CDR1 is MNHNY, CDR2 SVGAGI (reference sequence). The V gene lost 8 bases and the J gene lost 6 bases, with 20 bases spanning the gap.

The chain has TRBV6-1 and TRBJ1-4; D possibly corresponds to TRBD1 (5 bases). In germline, CDR1 is MNHNS, CDR2 SASEGT. CDR3 length: 16 amino acids. The V gene lost 4 bases and the J gene lost 2 bases, with 14 bases spanning the gap. CDR3 DNA sequence: TGTGCCAGCAGTGGACGGGGCGGGGTGACTAATGAAAAACTGTTTTTT. Residues: CASSGRGGVTNEKLFF.

The chain combines TRBV27 with TRBJ1-5, with D hard to call. The CDR3 consists of 15 residues. The germline gives CDR1 MNHEY, CDR2 SMNVEV (reference sequence). The V and J ends lost 2 bases and 4 bases respectively, with 12 bases between them. The CDR3 is CASSLDRTGNQPQHF. The CDR3 DNA is TGTGCCAGCAGTTTAGACCGAACGGGGAATCAGCCCCAGCATTTT.

This clone was seen a single time. The rearrangement joins TRBV15 to TRBJ1-5, with no clear D. CDR1 is LNHNV and CDR2 is YYDKDF in the germline V gene (reference sequence). Deletions cut 2 bases from V and 2 bases from J, with 7 bases between. CDR3 length: 14 amino acids. CDR3: CATSRPPGNQPQHF. The CDR3 DNA is TGTGCCACCAGCAGACCCCCAGGCAATCAGCCCCAGCATTTT.

The J gene is TRBJ2-7, the V gene TRBV5-8; unclear D gene. Trimming took 5 bases from V and 4 from J, leaving 10 bases between them. The CDR3 sequence is 12 residues long. The V gene's germline CDR1 is SGHTS and CDR2 YDEGEE. The CDR3 DNA is TGTGCCAGCAGTCCCCCAGGTTACGAGCAGTACTTC. As protein: CASSPPGYEQYF.

This clone has only a few counts. The chain has TRBV7-3 and TRBJ2-7; D uncertain. Trimming removed 6 bases at V and 0 bases at J, with 9 bases between. Germline V gene sequence: CDR1 SGHTA, CDR2 FQGTGA. This CDR3 has 13 residues. CDR3 protein: CASRVRSSYEQYF. The CDR3 coding sequence is TGTGCCAGCAGGGTACGGAGCTCCTACGAGCAGTACTTC.

This chain links TRBV18 with TRBJ2-7; D unresolved. Per the germline V gene, CDR1 is KGHSH and CDR2 is LQKENI. Trimming shortened V by 0 bases and J by 0 bases, and 6 bases separated the two germline ends. The CDR3 spans 14 residues. CDR3: CASSPPASSYEQYF. The CDR3 DNA is TGTGCCAGCTCACCACCTGCGAGCTCCTACGAGCAGTACTTC.

The V call is TRBV30, the J call TRBJ1-6; D uncertain. CDR3 length: 13 residues. Germline V gene lookup returns CDR1 GTSNPN and CDR2 SVGIG (reference sequence). V lost 0 bases to trimming and J lost 11 bases, with 11 bases between them. The CDR3 reads CAWSVREGTPLHF. CDR3 bases: TGTGCCTGGAGTGTACGGGAAGGGACACCCCTCCACTTT.

V gene TRBV2 combines with J gene TRBJ2-2, with unresolved D. This CDR3 contains 14 residues. V was clipped by 3 bases and J by 6 bases, with 11 bases between them. CDR1 SNHLY and CDR2 FYNNEI come from the germline V gene. The CDR3 is CASSDWFGAGELFF. The DNA for the CDR3 is TGTGCCAGCAGTGACTGGTTTGGAGCCGGGGAGCTGTTTTTT.

In this sample, this clone turned up once. CDR3 in amino acids: CASSPSQIGAQHF. CDR3 nucleotide sequence: TGTGCCAGCAGTCCCTCCCAGATTGGAGCCCAGCATTTT. The V gene is TRBV6-2 or TRBV6-3, the J gene TRBJ1-5; D gene uncertain. Trimming cost V 5 bases and J 11 bases, with 16 bases left between them. Germline-derived CDR1 and CDR2 are MNHEY and SVGEGT. The CDR3 extends over 13 amino acids.

The V and J genes are TRBV18 and TRBJ1-4, with 7 bases that match TRBD1. CDR1 is KGHSH and CDR2 is LQKENI in the germline V gene. J lost 0 bases, V lost 6 bases, and 7 bases had no gene match. There are 16 residues in the CDR3. CDR3 coding DNA: TGTGCCAGCTCGCCGGGACAGCGAACAACTAATGAAAAACTGTTTTTT. Protein sequence: CASSPGQRTTNEKLFF.

This sequence joins TRBV5-1 and TRBJ2-3; D may be TRBD2 (7 bases). V was trimmed by 2 bases and J by 2 bases, leaving 21 bases between them. The germline CDR1 and CDR2 sequences are SGHRS and YFSETQ. CDR3 size: 18 residues. The CDR3 is CASSLGGGALTPTDTQYF. For the CDR3, the DNA is TGCGCCAGCAGCTTAGGGGGAGGGGCGCTCACGCCCACAGATACGCAGTATTTT.

This clone was found a few times. The rearrangement links TRBV19 to TRBJ1-6, with 9 bases aligning to TRBD1. V shed 6 bases, J shed 10 bases, and the junction held 7 bases outside the gene matches. This CDR3 spans 14 amino acids. CDR1 and CDR2 from the germline V gene are LNHDA and SQIVND (reference sequence). The CDR3 loop is CASRTGGSVSPLHF. In DNA, the CDR3 is TGTGCCAGTAGGACAGGGGGGTCTGTATCACCCCTCCACTTT.

The V gene is TRBV28, the J gene TRBJ2-1, with 12 bases lining up with TRBD2. CDR1 and CDR2 (germline): MDHEN, SYDVKM. The CDR3 consists of 15 residues. Unmatched junction bases numbered 5, after V lost 2 bases and J lost 9 bases. The DNA of the CDR3 is TGTGCCAGCAGTTTAAGACTAGCGGGGGTAGGTGAGCAGTTCTTC. Its translation is CASSLRLAGVGEQFF.

The J gene is TRBJ1-4, the V gene TRBV9; 11 positions match TRBD1. This CDR3 has 16 amino acids. The J segment lost 5 bases and the V segment lost 2 bases, leaving 5 bases of the junction unmatched. CDR1 and CDR2 from the germline V gene are SGDLS and YYNGEE. Here the CDR3 DNA reads TGTGCCAGCAGCGTCGGACAGGGGGCCAACAATGAAAAACTGTTTTTT. Translation: CASSVGQGANNEKLFF.

Ten or more counts support this clone. The same CDR3 can be traced to other DNA sequences in this sample. The V and J genes are TRBV28 and TRBJ1-6; no reliable D call. Germline V gene data show CDR1 as MDHEN and CDR2 as SYDVKM. V was cut by 6 bases and J by 9 bases, with 6 bases left in between. The CDR3 runs to 11 residues. The CDR3 nucleotides are TGTGCCAGCAGCTCCGTTTCACCCCTCCACTTT. This encodes CASSSVSPLHF. Full variable domain (remainder filled in from reference TRBV28 and TRBJ1-6): DVKVTQSSRYLVKRTGEKVFLECVQDMDHENMFWYRQDPGLGLRLIYFSYDVKMKEKGDIPEGYSVSREKKERFSLILESASTNQTSMYLCASSSVSPLHFGNGTRLTVT.

V usage is TRBV5-1 and J usage is TRBJ2-3; 7 nucleotides line up with TRBD1. Losses at the gene ends were 4 bases for V and 4 bases for J; bases not matched to a gene: 12. CDR1 is SGHRS and CDR2 is YFSETQ in the germline V gene. This CDR3 has 16 residues. The DNA of the CDR3 is TGCGCCAGCAGCCCGGCGACAGGGAACTCCCCAGATACGCAGTATTTT. Its protein product is CASSPATGNSPDTQYF.

The gene calls are TRBV28 and TRBJ1-5; TRBD1 matches 9 bases. Per the germline V gene, CDR1 is MDHEN and CDR2 is SYDVKM. The V segment lost 10 bases and the J segment 6 bases; nucleotides outside the gene matches: 10. The CDR3 length is 14 residues. CDR3 coding DNA: TGTGCCATCCGCCGGGACAGGGAAGGTCAGCCCCAGCATTTT. Its translation: CAIRRDREGQPQHF. The full variable domain, in which reference TRBV28 and TRBJ1-5 provide the parts outside the CDR3, is DVKVTQSSRYLVKRTGEKVFLECVQDMDHENMFWYRQDPGLGLRLIYFSYDVKMKEKGDIPEGYSVSREKKERFSLILESASTNQTSMYLCAIRRDREGQPQHFGDGTRLSIL.